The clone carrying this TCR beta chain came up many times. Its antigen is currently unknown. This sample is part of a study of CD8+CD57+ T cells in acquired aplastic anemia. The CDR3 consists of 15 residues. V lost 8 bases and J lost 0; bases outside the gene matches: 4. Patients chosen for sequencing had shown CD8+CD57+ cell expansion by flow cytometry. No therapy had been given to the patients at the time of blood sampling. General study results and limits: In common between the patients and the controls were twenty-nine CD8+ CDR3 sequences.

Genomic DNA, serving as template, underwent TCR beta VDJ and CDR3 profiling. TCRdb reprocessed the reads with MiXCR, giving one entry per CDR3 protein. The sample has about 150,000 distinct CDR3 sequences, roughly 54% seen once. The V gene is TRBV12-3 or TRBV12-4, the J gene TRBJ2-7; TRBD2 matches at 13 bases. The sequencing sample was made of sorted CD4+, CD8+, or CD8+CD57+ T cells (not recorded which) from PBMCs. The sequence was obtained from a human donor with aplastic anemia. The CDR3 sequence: CASGRLAGGSYEQYF. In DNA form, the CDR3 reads TGTGCCAGCGGCCGACTAGCGGGGGGCTCCTACGAGCAGTACTTC.